The entry below gives a single TCR beta chain sequence along with its context. As yet, its antigen is unknown. The CDR3 runs to 16 residues. The V gene end was trimmed by 5 bases and the J gene end by 5 bases; junction bases not matched to a gene: 10. The data derive from a study of blood T cells in healthy people across ages. Whole-study context: Using template switching, researchers captured about one barcoded beta molecule for each two T cells. Study-wide findings and caveats: Diversity of TCR beta per million T cells declined in a roughly linear way with age. The authors considered diversity estimates from one million T cells to be underestimates. When set beside aged donors, long-lived donors presented more naive CD4+ cells and higher diversity.

Together with a sample-barcoded 5' primer, a J-beta primer mix was included in a second PCR lasting about 6 to 12 cycles. TCRdb reprocessed the 5' RACE reads via MiXCR and lists one record per CDR3 protein. The data show around 800,000 distinct CDR3 sequences, around 24% seen once. The data were also submitted as part of a second study, on T cells of mothers and their children.

V usage is TRBV12-3 or TRBV12-4 and J usage is TRBJ2-5; TRBD2 aligns across 11 bases. The sequencing sample was made of blood. The sequence came from a boy between 10 and 17 years old in good health. The CDR3 region is CASSLISGGATETQYF. Here the CDR3 DNA reads TGTGCCAGCAGTCTCATTAGCGGGGGGGCCACCGAGACCCAGTACTTC.